These T cell receptor beta chains were read from a single sample in a study of blood T cell repertoires in COVID-19. Data came from immunoSEQ multiplex PCR; TCRdb stores just in-frame clones and leaves some out. This table holds approximately 97,000 clones, around 90% found once. Sequenced: peripheral blood. The receptors were gathered from a woman aged 45 to 65 with COVID-19, enrolled during active disease. The CDR3 runs from the conserved cysteine through the conserved F or W. The D gene is left open where the match is weak. Only part of the rows carry a size: once, few, many, or a class if the clone is expanded.

abundance,v_gene,d_gene,j_gene,CDR3nt,CDR3aa
-,TRBV5-1,-,TRBJ1-1,TGCGCCAGCAGCCGCGGACAAACGAACACTGAAGCTTTCTTT,CASSRGQTNTEAFF
-,TRBV5-1,-,TRBJ1-3,TGCGCCAGCAGCTTCGATGGGAGCACCATATATTTT,CASSFDGSTIYF
-,TRBV7-2,-,TRBJ1-2,TGTGCCAGCAGCCCGACAGACTATGGCTACACCTTC,CASSPTDYGYTF
-,TRBV24-1,-,TRBJ1-5,TGTGCCACCAGTGGGCCCTCGGGAGGCGCCCCGGATCAGCCCCAGCATTTT,CATSGPSGGAPDQPQHF
-,TRBV19,-,TRBJ1-6,TGTGCCAGTAGTTTCTCAAGATCGGACACTATACCCCTCCACTTT,CASSFSRSDTIPLHF
once,TRBV18,-,TRBJ2-5,TGTGCCAGCTCCCCGACGGGACAAAGAGGAGAGACCCAGTACTTC,CASSPTGQRGETQYF
-,TRBV10-2,-,TRBJ2-3,TGCGCCAGCAAATCCCTGACAGAGTCTAGCACAGATACGCAGTATTTT,CASKSLTESSTDTQYF
-,TRBV6-1,TRBD1,TRBJ1-2,TGTGCCAGCAGTGACCCAGGACAGGGGGTCTATGGCTACACCTTC,CASSDPGQGVYGYTF
-,TRBV7-9,-,TRBJ1-1,TGTGCCAGCAGACACAGGGAGCCTGAAGCTTTCTTT,CASRHREPEAFF
-,TRBV15,-,TRBJ2-1,TGTGCCACCAGCAGGTTAAGCGGCCCGTACAATGAGCAGTTCTTC,CATSRLSGPYNEQFF
few,TRBV20-1,-,TRBJ1-2,TGCAGTAGCCCTGGAGAGTATGGCTACACCTTC,CSSPGEYGYTF
once,TRBV9,-,TRBJ1-1,TGTGCCAGCAGCGTAGATCCCCAGGATTACACTGAAGCTTTCTTT,CASSVDPQDYTEAFF